This TCR gamma chain was sequenced during a study of intestinal T cells in coeliac disease. Remarks on this clone: What it recognizes is unknown.

Germline CDR1 GITISATS, CDR2 ISYDGTV (reference sequence). This CDR3 has 14 residues. V lost 0 bases to trimming and J lost 7 bases; unmatched junction nucleotides: 9. Study-wide results and caveats: With TRG, around 94% of biopsies (51 of 54) were classified correctly. Splitting by age did not yield significant classification despite group age differences.

For each case, the template was genomic DNA from ten roughly 5-µm formalin-fixed paraffin-embedded scrolls. Using around 200 ng of biopsy DNA, TRG was amplified with LymphoTrack primers. TCRdb reapplied CATT to the multiplex PCR reads. The repertoire holds roughly 900 gamma-chain clones, with approximately 49% as singletons. Source material: a duodenal biopsy. This sequence joins TRGV9 and TRGJ1 or TRGJ2. This sequence was found in a human donor with celiac disease. In nucleotides, the CDR3 is TGTGCCTTGTGGGAGGTGGCAACCTACTATAAGAAACTCTTT. Its translation: CALWEVATYYKKLF.